One sample yielded the 7 T cell receptor beta chains listed below, sequenced in a study of T cell repertoires in ileal Crohn's disease. Time point given: neoterminal ileum biopsy at postoperative endoscopy, about 6 months after surgery. The data were produced by immunoSEQ multiplex PCR, yet TCRdb's version contains in-frame clones alone and is incomplete. The sample has around 13,000 clones, around 69% seen once. Sequences were obtained from ileal tissue. All receptors come from an adult with Crohn's disease.

A few counts support this clone. The rearrangement joins TRBV19 to TRBJ1-5; 9 positions match TRBD1. Germline assignment: CDR1 LNHDA and CDR2 SQIVND (reference sequence). This CDR3 contains 16 residues. Trimming cost V 6 bases and J 2 bases; bases outside gene matches: 8. CDR3 DNA sequence: TGTGCCAGTAGCCCTTCCGGGACAGGGCGCAATCAGCCCCAGCATTTT. It translates to CASSPSGTGRNQPQHF.

This clone was picked up one time. The chain joins TRBV7-9 to TRBJ2-5; TRBD1 agrees at 9 bases. With 5 bases clipped from V and 2 bases from J, the junction kept 6 bases outside the gene matches. This CDR3 comprises 15 residues. The germline V gene encodes CDR1 SEHNR and CDR2 FQNEAQ (reference sequence). CDR3 coding DNA: TGTGCCAGCAGCACCGGGGGACAGGGACAAGAGACCCAGTACTTC. Encoded protein: CASSTGGQGQETQYF.

This clone occurred a few times. This chain connects TRBV29-1 to TRBJ2-3, with 10 bases aligning to TRBD1. Germline V gene sequence: CDR1 SQVTM, CDR2 ANQGSEA. This CDR3 region has 15 residues. With V trimmed by 1 base and J by 0 bases, 1 base remained unmatched. DNA of the CDR3: TGCAGCGTTGAAGGGGACAGGGGTAGCACAGATACGCAGTATTTT. It specifies CSVEGDRGSTDTQYF.

The chain is built from TRBV19 and TRBJ2-7; 7 bases match TRBD2. The junction had 6 bases not matched to a gene; V was cut back by 1 base and J by 0 bases. Germline V gene data show CDR1 as LNHDA and CDR2 as SQIVND (reference sequence). This CDR3 is built from 16 residues. CDR3 residues: CASSIAGGLGSYEQYF. CDR3 DNA sequence: TGTGCCAGTAGTATAGCGGGGGGACTCGGCTCCTACGAGCAGTACTTC.

The J gene is TRBJ1-1, the V gene TRBV27; D unresolved. The germline V gene has CDR1 MNHEY and CDR2 SMNVEV (reference sequence). Trimming stripped 6 bases from V and 2 bases from J, with 16 bases between. The CDR3 is 15 amino acids. Written as DNA, the CDR3 is TGTGCCAGCAGCTACAAAGTCGGTTTCAACACTGAAGCTTTCTTT. Protein sequence: CASSYKVGFNTEAFF.

This chain joins TRBV10-3 and TRBJ2-3, with D perhaps matching TRBD1 or TRBD2 (6 bases each). The germline V and J ends were trimmed by 8 bases and 1 base, with 16 bases remaining between them. This CDR3 region has 15 residues. Germline V gene sequence: CDR1 ENHRY, CDR2 SYGVKD. CDR3 in DNA: TGTGCCATCGGCGGGATGGGGGCGGGCACAGATACGCAGTATTTT. Protein: CAIGGMGAGTDTQYF.

A note on this clone: The junction and the germline gene differ at one end; a read error may be behind it. The chain couples TRBV18 to TRBJ2-7; TRBD2 matches at 9 bases. Germline values: CDR1 KGHSH, CDR2 LQKENI. The CDR3 covers 17 residues. CDR3 coding DNA: TGTGCCAGCTCACCGCCGGACGGGCGGGGGGGCTCCCACGAGCAGTACTTC. Residues: CASSPPDGRGGSHEQYF.